This passage covers 9 T cell receptor beta chains from one sample sequenced in a study of Ad26.COV2.S vaccination and SARS-CoV-2 variants. Regarding treatment: some 20 received Ad26.COV2.S at low or high dose, single or two shots; about 5 received placebo; per-sample allocation not given. All samples were drawn on day 63, counting from the first vaccine or placebo injection. Assay used: immunoSEQ multiplex PCR; TCRdb lists only in-frame clones, some missing. The sample includes around 450,000 clones, roughly 87% of them seen just once. Sequenced here: peripheral blood, sampled in a trial of Ad26.COV2.S vaccine versus placebo. The origin of the receptors is a person aged 18-60 years who received the Ad26.COV2.S COVID-19 vaccine or a placebo.

V gene TRBV4-3 combines with J gene TRBJ2-7, with TRBD2 as a possible D gene (6 bases). Between the trimmed V and J ends, which lost 0 bases and 5 bases, there was a span of 11 bases. This CDR3 has 14 residues. Germline V lookup: CDR1 LGHNA, CDR2 YSLEER. CDR3 region: CASSQDTGEDEQYV. The CDR3 DNA is TGCGCCAGCAGCCAAGATACGGGGGAAGACGAGCAGTACGTC.

V usage is TRBV2 and J usage is TRBJ1-2; tentatively, D is TRBD1 (5 bases). Trimming stripped 5 bases from V and 7 bases from J, with 14 bases between. The CDR3 totals 13 residues. Per germline, CDR1 SNHLY and CDR2 FYNNEI. The CDR3 bases are TGTGCCAGCAGTAGTGATGCGGGGGGTGGCTACACCTTC. This sequence encodes CASSSDAGGGYTF.

V usage is TRBV10-3 and J usage is TRBJ2-3; possible D gene TRBD1, 6 bases. The germline CDR1 and CDR2 sequences are ENHRY and SYGVKD. Trimming removed 2 bases at V and 0 bases at J, with 12 bases between. The CDR3 has 16 residues. The CDR3 DNA follows: TGTGCCATCAGTGAGGGGGGACACCCGAGCACAGATACGCAGTATTTT. This translates into CAISEGGHPSTDTQYF.

The chain couples TRBV5-6 to TRBJ1-6; D remains unclear. The V and J ends lost 1 base and 3 bases respectively, with 8 bases between them. CDR1 is SGHDT, CDR2 YYEEEE, per germline. This CDR3 comprises 15 residues. CDR3 nucleotide sequence: TGTGCCAGCAGCTTGCCGGGCCTCTATAATTCACCCCTCCACTTT. This translates into CASSLPGLYNSPLHF.

The chain couples TRBV7-9 to TRBJ1-1; D uncertain. This CDR3 contains 16 residues. Per the germline V gene, CDR1 is SEHNR and CDR2 is FQNEAQ (reference sequence). Trimming removed 0 bases from V and 4 bases from J, with 15 bases in between. CDR3 in amino acids: CASSLAIGPSGTEAFF. The DNA of the CDR3 is TGTGCCAGCAGCTTAGCAATCGGTCCCTCGGGCACTGAAGCTTTCTTT.

V gene TRBV24-1 combines with J gene TRBJ1-3; 7 bases line up with TRBD1. The junction had 6 bases not matched to a gene; V was cut back by 3 bases and J by 8 bases. The V gene's germline CDR1 is KGHDR and CDR2 SFDVKD. This CDR3 region has 14 residues. Here the CDR3 reads CATSDPRQGHTIYF. The CDR3 DNA sequence: TGTGCCACCAGTGATCCGAGACAGGGACACACCATATATTTT.

This chain connects TRBV27 to TRBJ1-6, with D possibly being TRBD1 (5 bases). The CDR3 runs 15 residues. Germline CDR1 and CDR2: MNHEY and SMNVEV (reference sequence). V lost 2 bases and J lost 10, with 15 bases in between. The CDR3, as DNA: TGTGCCAGCAGTTTAACCGGAGGGGTAGGGTCACCCCTCCACTTT. Encoded protein: CASSLTGGVGSPLHF.

The gene calls are TRBV6-5 and TRBJ1-1, with 8 bases lining up with TRBD1. Germline-derived CDR1 and CDR2 are MNHEY and SVGAGI. Germline trimming cut 8 bases from V and 4 bases from J; bases unmatched to any gene: 9. The CDR3 spans 14 residues. Written as DNA, the CDR3 is TGTGCCAGCCGCCATCTCACAGGGGGCACTGAAGCTTTCTTT. It is translated as CASRHLTGGTEAFF.

The CDR3 region has the DNA TGTGCCAGCAGCTTGATGGGCGGCGGGAGTAGCACAGATACGCAGTATTTT. Protein sequence: CASSLMGGGSSTDTQYF. V gene TRBV5-4 combines with J gene TRBJ2-3; TRBD2 matches at 7 bases. Germline V lookup: CDR1 SGHNT, CDR2 YYREEE (reference sequence). V was pared by 1 base and J by 0 bases, with 8 bases of the junction left unmatched. The CDR3 runs 17 residues.